This TCR beta chain derives from a study of blood T cells in healthy people across ages. Whole-study results and caveats: From one million sequenced T cells, diversity estimates were lower bounds. Aged donors had fewer naive CD4+ cells and lower diversity than long-lived donors.

Of note for this clonotype: Antigen unknown.

Next came a second PCR, run for about 6 to 11 cycles, which used a sample-barcoded 5' primer along with a J-beta primer mix. The authors tagged each cDNA molecule using a template-switch adaptor with 12 random nucleotides. TCRdb itself ran the 5' RACE reads through MiXCR, one entry per CDR3 protein. The sample holds approximately 800,000 distinct CDR3 sequences, roughly 46% seen once. The CDR3 is 12 amino acids. Germline V gives CDR1 DFQATT, CDR2 SNEGSKA (reference sequence). The receptor's source is an elderly man in good health. This chain connects TRBV20-1 to TRBJ2-5; 8 bases fit TRBD1. TRBJ2-7 explains the end of the DNA better; the J call may be wrong. Sequenced: blood. This CDR3 is CSASGQGAEQYF. CDR3 coding DNA: TGCAGTGCTAGCGGACAGGGAGCCGAGCAGTACTTC.